A few counts support the clone carrying this T cell receptor (gamma chain). Its antigen is still unknown. Trimming at V came to 5 bases and at J to 3 bases, leaving 4 bases not matched to a gene. The CDR3 is 12 residues long. CDR1 and CDR2 (germline): EGSTGY, YDSYTSSV. The sample is drawn from a study of Vδ1+ human thymocytes. Study results and limitations: Thymic TRG and TRD repertoires appeared highly polyclonal.

RNA was extracted from the cells and then reverse transcribed. Pooled V-gene forward primers with one constant-region reverse primer generated the CDR3 amplicons by multiplex PCR. TCRdb re-called clones from the multiplex PCR reads via CATT. The sample records about 36,000 gamma-chain clones, just over 20% being singletons. Sequences were obtained from Vdelta1+ gamma-delta thymocytes from the thymus. Stated subset: FACS-sorted CD3+ TCRalphabeta- TCRVdelta1+ TCRVdelta2- thymocytes. The receptor was derived from a girl under two years old who had congenital heart surgery. V and J are TRGV4 and TRGJ1 or TRGJ2. The CDR3 region has the DNA TGTGCCACCTGGGGCGTTTATTATAAGAAACTCTTT. It translates to CATWGVYYKKLF.